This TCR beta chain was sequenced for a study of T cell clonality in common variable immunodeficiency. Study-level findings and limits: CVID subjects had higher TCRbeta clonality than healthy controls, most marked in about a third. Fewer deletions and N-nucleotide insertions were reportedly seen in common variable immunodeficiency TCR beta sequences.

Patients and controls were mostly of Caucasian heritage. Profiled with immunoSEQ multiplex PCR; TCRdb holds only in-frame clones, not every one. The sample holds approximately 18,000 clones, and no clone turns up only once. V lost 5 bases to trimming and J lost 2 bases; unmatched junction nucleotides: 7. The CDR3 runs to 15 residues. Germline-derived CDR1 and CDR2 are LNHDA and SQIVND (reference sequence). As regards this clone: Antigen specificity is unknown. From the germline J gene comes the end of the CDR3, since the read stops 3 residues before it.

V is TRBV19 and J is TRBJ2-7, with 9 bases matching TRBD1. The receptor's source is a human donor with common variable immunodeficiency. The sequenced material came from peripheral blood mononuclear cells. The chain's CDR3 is CASSGARDRAYEQYF. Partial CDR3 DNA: TGTGCCAGTAGTGGGGCCCGGGACAGGGCCTACGAG.